Described below is a single T cell receptor (beta chain) sequence and its context. The data stem from a study of blood T cell repertoires in COVID-19. Study-level information: COVID-19 samples collected from the United States, Italy and Spain covered acute and convalescent phases. PBMCs, B-cell-depleted T cells, or T cells provided the cDNA or gDNA that made up the material.

Original processing notes: Reference gene primer amplification in the assay estimated nucleated cell counts. Repertoires were generated with immunoSEQ multiplex PCR, while TCRdb's copy carries only in-frame clones and drops some. That table furnishes V, J and clone size, whereas the DNA furnished D and trimming. This table has 35,000 or so clones, 80% appearing once. This CDR3 region has 14 residues. Per the germline V gene, CDR1 is SGHRS and CDR2 is YFSETQ. Trimming took off 5 bases at V and 2 bases at J, with 10 bases between the two ends. The receptor was isolated from a woman aged 70-85 years with acute or convalescent COVID-19. The chain recombines TRBV5-1 with TRBJ1-4; the D gene is possibly TRBD1 (6 bases). Sequenced material: peripheral blood. The CDR3 bases are TGCGCCAGCAGTTGGGGGCCCACTAATGAAAAACTGTTTTTT. Protein sequence: CASSWGPTNEKLFF.